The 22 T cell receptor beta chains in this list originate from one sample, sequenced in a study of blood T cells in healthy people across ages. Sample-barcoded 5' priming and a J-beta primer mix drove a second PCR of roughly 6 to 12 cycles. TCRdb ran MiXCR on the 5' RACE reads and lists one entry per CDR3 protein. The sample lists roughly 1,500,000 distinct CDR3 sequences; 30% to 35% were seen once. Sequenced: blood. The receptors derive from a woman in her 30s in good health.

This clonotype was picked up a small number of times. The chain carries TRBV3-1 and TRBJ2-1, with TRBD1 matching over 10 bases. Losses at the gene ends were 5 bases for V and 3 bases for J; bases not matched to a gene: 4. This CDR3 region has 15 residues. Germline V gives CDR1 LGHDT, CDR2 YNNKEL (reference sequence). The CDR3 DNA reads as TGTGCCAGCAGCGAGGGACAGGGGAACTACAATGAGCAGTTCTTC. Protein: CASSEGQGNYNEQFF.

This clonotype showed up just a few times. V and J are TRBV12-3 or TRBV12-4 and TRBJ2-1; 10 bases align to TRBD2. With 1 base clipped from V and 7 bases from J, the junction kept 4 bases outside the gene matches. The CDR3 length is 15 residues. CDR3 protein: CASSLVAGGFNEQFF. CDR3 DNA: TGTGCCAGCAGTTTAGTAGCGGGGGGCTTTAATGAGCAGTTCTTC.

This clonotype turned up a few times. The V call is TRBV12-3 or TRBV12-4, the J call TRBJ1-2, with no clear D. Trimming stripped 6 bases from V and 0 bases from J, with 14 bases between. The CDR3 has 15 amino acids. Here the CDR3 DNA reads TGTGCCAGCAGCCCGGGCCCAAACACTAACTATGGCTACACCTTC. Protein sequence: CASSPGPNTNYGYTF.

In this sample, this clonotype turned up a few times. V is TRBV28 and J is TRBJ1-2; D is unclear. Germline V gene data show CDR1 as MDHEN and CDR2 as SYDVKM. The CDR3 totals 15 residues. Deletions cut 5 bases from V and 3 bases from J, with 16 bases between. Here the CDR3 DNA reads TGTGCCAGCAGTCCCCCTGATTGGAGTGACTATGGCTACACCTTC. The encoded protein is CASSPPDWSDYGYTF.

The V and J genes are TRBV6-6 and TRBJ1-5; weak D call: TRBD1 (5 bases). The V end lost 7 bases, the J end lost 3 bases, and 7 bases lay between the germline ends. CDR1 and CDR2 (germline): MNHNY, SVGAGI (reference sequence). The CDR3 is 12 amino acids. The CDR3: CASKDTNQPQHF. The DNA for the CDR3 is TGTGCCAGCAAGGACACCAATCAGCCCCAGCATTTT.

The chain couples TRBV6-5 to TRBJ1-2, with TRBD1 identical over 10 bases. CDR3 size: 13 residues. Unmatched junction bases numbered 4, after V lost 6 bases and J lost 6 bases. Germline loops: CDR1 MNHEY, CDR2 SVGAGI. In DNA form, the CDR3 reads TGTGCCAGCAGAAGACAGGGGGCGGATGGCTACACCTTC. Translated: CASRRQGADGYTF.

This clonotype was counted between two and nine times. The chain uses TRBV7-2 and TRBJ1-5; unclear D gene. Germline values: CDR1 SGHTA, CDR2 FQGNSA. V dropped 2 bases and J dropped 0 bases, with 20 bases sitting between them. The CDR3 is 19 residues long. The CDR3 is CASSLRAVQPIRSNQPQHF. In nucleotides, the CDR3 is TGTGCCAGCAGCTTACGGGCAGTTCAGCCAATACGTAGCAATCAGCCCCAGCATTTT.

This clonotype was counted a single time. In DNA, the CDR3 is TGTGCCAGCACTCCAAGGGGTAAAAATAAGACACCCCTCCACTTT. As protein: CASTPRGKNKTPLHF. This chain connects TRBV27 to TRBJ1-6; D possibly corresponds to TRBD1 (5 bases). Germline V gives CDR1 MNHEY, CDR2 SMNVEV (reference sequence). The CDR3 spans 15 residues. The ends were cut back, 7 bases at V and 11 bases at J, with 21 bases in the middle.

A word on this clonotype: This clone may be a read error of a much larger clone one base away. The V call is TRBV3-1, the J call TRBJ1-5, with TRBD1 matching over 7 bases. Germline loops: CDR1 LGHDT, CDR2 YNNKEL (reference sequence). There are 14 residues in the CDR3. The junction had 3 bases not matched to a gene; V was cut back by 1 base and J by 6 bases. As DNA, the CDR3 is TGTGCCAGCAGCCAAGGACAGGGTGTTCAGCCCCAGCATTTT. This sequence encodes CASSQGQGVQPQHF.

This CDR3 is CASSELGGGPADTQYF. The CDR3 coding sequence is TGTGCCAGCAGTGAACTGGGCGGGGGTCCCGCAGATACGCAGTATTTT. The J gene is TRBJ2-3, the V gene TRBV25-1; the match to TRBD2 covers 7 bases. This CDR3 contains 16 residues. Per the germline V gene, CDR1 is MGHDK and CDR2 is SYGVNS. J lost 4 bases, V lost 2 bases, and 9 bases had no gene match. The variable domain in full, with the rest retrieved from reference TRBV25-1 and TRBJ2-3, is EADIYQTPRYLVIGTGKKITLECSQTMGHDKMYWYQQDPGMELHLIHYSYGVNSTEKGDLSSESTVSRIRTEHFPLTLESARPSHTSQYLCASSELGGGPADTQYFGPGTRLTVL.

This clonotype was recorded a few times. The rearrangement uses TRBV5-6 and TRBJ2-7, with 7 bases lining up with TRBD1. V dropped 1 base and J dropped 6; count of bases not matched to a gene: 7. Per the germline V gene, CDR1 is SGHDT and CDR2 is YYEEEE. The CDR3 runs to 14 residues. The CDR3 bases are TGTGCCAGCAGCTTGAAGAACAGGGGAAGCGAGCAGTACTTC. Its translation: CASSLKNRGSEQYF.

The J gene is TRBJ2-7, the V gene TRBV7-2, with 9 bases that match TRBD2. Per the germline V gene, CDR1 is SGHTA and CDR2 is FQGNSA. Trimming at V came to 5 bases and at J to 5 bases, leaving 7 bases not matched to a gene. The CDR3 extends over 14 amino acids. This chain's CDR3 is CASSPFGLANEQYF. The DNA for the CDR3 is TGTGCCAGCAGCCCCTTCGGACTAGCGAACGAGCAGTACTTC.

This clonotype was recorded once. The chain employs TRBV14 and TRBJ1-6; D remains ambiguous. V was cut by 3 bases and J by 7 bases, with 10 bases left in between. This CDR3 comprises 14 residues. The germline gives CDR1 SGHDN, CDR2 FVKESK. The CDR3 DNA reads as TGTGCCAGCAGCCACAGCGCAAAGAATTCACCCCTCCACTTT. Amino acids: CASSHSAKNSPLHF.

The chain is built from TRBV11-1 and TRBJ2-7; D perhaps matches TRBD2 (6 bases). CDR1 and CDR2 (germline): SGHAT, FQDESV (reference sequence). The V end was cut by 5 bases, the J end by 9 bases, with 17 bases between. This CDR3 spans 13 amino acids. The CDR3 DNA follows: TGTGCCAGCAGCCGACTAGGGTTGGTTGTGCAGTACTTC. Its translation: CASSRLGLVVQYF.

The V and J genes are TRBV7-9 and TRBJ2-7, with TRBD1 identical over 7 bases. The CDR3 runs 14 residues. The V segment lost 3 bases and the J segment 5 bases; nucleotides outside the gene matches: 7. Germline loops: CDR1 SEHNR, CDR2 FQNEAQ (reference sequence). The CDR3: CASSFREGANEQYF. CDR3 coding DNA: TGTGCCAGCAGCTTTCGCGAGGGGGCGAACGAGCAGTACTTC.

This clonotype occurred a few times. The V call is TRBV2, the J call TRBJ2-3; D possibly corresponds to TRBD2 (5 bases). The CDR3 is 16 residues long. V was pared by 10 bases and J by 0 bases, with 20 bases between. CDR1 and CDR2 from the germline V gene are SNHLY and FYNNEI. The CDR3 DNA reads TGTGCCACAAGACGAAGTCAGCGGACTAGCACAGATACGCAGTATTTT. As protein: CATRRSQRTSTDTQYF.

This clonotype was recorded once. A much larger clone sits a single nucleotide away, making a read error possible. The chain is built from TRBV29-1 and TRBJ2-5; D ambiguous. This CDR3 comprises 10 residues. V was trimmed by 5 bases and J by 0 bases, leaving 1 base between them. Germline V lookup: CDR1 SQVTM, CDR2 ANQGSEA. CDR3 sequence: CSVYQETQYF. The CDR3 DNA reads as TGCAGCGTTTACCAAGAGACCCAGTACTTC.

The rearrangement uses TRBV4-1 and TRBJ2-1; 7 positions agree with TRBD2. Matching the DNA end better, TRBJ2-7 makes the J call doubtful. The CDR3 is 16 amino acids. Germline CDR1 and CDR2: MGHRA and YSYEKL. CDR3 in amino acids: CASSVRGEEAYNEQYF. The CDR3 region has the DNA TGCGCCAGCTCGGTTCGGGGGGAGGAGGCCTACAATGAGCAGTACTTC.

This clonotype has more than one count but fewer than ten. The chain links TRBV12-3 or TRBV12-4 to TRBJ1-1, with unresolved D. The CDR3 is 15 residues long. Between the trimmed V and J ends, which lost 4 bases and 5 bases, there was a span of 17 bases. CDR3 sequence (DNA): TGTGCCAGCAGTTCCCCCCGGCACGCACGAACTGAAGCTTTCTTT. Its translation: CASSSPRHARTEAFF.

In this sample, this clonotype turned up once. The CDR3 spells CASSQGRSGSPYNEQFF. Written as DNA, the CDR3 is TGTGCCAGCAGCCAAGGTCGTAGCGGGAGTCCCTACAATGAGCAGTTCTTC. This rearrangement joins TRBV3-1 to TRBJ2-1; 9 bases are a match to TRBD2. Germline CDR1 and CDR2: LGHDT and YNNKEL (reference sequence). This CDR3 has 17 amino acids. Trimming took 1 base from V and 2 from J; bases not matched to a gene: 6.

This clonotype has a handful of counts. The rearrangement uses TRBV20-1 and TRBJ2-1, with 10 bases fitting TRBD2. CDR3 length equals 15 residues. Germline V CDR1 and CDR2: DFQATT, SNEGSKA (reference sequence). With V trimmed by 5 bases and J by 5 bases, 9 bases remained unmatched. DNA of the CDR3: TGCAGTGCTCCCCCAACTAGCGGGATCCACAATGAGCAGTTCTTC. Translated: CSAPPTSGIHNEQFF.

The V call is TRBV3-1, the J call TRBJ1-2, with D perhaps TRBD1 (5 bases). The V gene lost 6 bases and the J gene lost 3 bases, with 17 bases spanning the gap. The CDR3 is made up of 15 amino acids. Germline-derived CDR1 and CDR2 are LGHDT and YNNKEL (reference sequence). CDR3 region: CASSPSGGLDYGYTF. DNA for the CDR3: TGTGCCAGCAGTCCCAGTGGGGGATTAGACTATGGCTACACCTTC.